These 22 T cell receptor beta chains were sequenced from one sample in a study of Graves' ophthalmopathy and Graves' hyperthyroidism (dated by TCRdb to the late 2010s). Data came from an Illumina HiSeq 2000. TCR beta CDR3 regions were amplified from RNA transcripts for repertoire sequencing. HTBI primers and the Qiagen OneStep RT-PCR kit were used in a first-round RT-PCR, which was followed by a second-round multiplex PCR, size selection and purification. In TCRdb, the public reads were trimmed at Q25 with fastp and aligned with MiXCR, with productive beta chains retained. Identical CDR3 protein sequences are pooled into one entry, listed with their most common genes and DNA. Here the sample has about 740,000 distinct CDR3 sequences; around 40% occur a single time. Jointly, the top ten make up around 40% of the sample. The source material was peripheral blood. The source of these receptors is an adult man with Graves' ophthalmopathy.

In its sample, this clonotype was seen a few times. The chain carries TRBV11-2 and TRBJ2-7, with TRBD1 as a possible D gene (8 bases). CDR1 is SGHAT and CDR2 is FQNNGV in the germline V gene. Trimming took off 5 bases at V and 7 bases at J, with 21 bases between the two ends. The CDR3 has 15 residues. The CDR3 bases are TGTGCCAGCAGCCGAACAGGGGGGGGTTTTGAGGAGCAGTACTTC. This encodes CASSRTGGGFEEQYF.

For the CDR3, the DNA is TGCGCCAGCAGCTTGTTGACAACCGGCTACGAGCAGTACTTC. It translates to CASSLLTTGYEQYF. V gene TRBV5-1 combines with J gene TRBJ2-7; D ambiguous. This CDR3 has 14 amino acids. From germline, CDR1 is SGHRS and CDR2 YFSETQ. Trimming cost V 1 base and J 3 bases, with 11 bases left between them.

This chain joins TRBV12-3 or TRBV12-4 and TRBJ2-2; TRBD1 agrees at 9 bases. V lost 5 bases, J lost 7 bases, and 8 bases stayed unmatched. This CDR3 region has 15 residues. CDR3 sequence (DNA): TGTGCCAGCAGTATCGGACAGGGGTTAATCGGGGAGCTGTTTTTT. Amino acids: CASSIGQGLIGELFF.

The J gene is TRBJ1-5, the V gene TRBV24-1, with D unresolved. Germline loops: CDR1 KGHDR, CDR2 SFDVKD. The CDR3 is 16 residues long. V gave up 9 bases and J gave up 0 bases, with 17 bases separating them. CDR3 sequence (DNA): TGTGCCACCCGAGCGGACGGTAGAACTAGCAATCAGCCCCAGCATTTT. Its protein product is CATRADGRTSNQPQHF.

The chain recombines TRBV9 with TRBJ1-1; D call uncertain. Germline V lookup: CDR1 SGDLS, CDR2 YYNGEE. V gave up 0 bases and J gave up 1 base, with 7 bases separating them. The CDR3 consists of 14 residues. The DNA of the CDR3 is TGTGCCAGCAGCGTAGGTCTCACGAACACTGAAGCTTTCTTT. Protein product: CASSVGLTNTEAFF.

This clonotype was seen a few times. The J gene is TRBJ1-5, the V gene TRBV4-3; 7 bases map to TRBD1. The CDR3 length is 15 residues. Germline loops: CDR1 LGHNA, CDR2 YSLEER. Losses at the gene ends were 0 bases for V and 10 bases for J; bases not matched to a gene: 9. The DNA of the CDR3 is TGCGCCAGCAGCCAAGACTGGGACAGCCTCTTTCCCCAGCATTTT. Translation: CASSQDWDSLFPQHF.

This chain connects TRBV12-3 or TRBV12-4 to TRBJ2-7, with D tentatively TRBD1 (6 bases). The germline V and J ends were trimmed by 4 bases and 6 bases, with 13 bases remaining between them. CDR3 size: 13 residues. CDR3 residues: CASSYSDRPEQYF. The CDR3 nucleotides read TGTGCCAGCAGTTACTCTGACAGGCCCGAGCAGTACTTC.

V is TRBV7-3 and J is TRBJ2-5; D may be TRBD1 or TRBD2 (7 bases each). Per the germline V gene, CDR1 is SGHTA and CDR2 is FQGTGA. The length of the CDR3 is 17 residues. V was trimmed by 2 bases and J by 0 bases, leaving 16 bases between them. CDR3 bases: TGTGCCAGCAGCTTAGGGCAGCGGGACAGTGACCAAGAGACCCAGTACTTC. This codes for CASSLGQRDSDQETQYF.

The sample holds a few counts of this clonotype. The chain recombines TRBV6-1 with TRBJ1-1, with unresolved D. V lost 1 base and J 7 bases, leaving 7 bases between the germline ends. This CDR3 is 12 amino acids long. From germline, CDR1 is MNHNS and CDR2 SASEGT. The CDR3 protein is CASSEVGGEAFF. The DNA for the CDR3 is TGTGCCAGCAGTGAAGTCGGCGGTGAAGCTTTCTTT.

This clonotype has more than one count but fewer than ten. The chain couples TRBV6-2 or TRBV6-3 to TRBJ2-7; unclear D gene. Trimming removed 4 bases at V and 0 bases at J, with 10 bases between. Germline-derived CDR1 and CDR2 are MNHEY and SVGEGT. The CDR3 is made up of 14 amino acids. CDR3 region: CASSSQYLSYEQYF. Here the CDR3 DNA reads TGTGCCAGCAGTTCCCAGTACCTCTCCTACGAGCAGTACTTC.

This clonotype occurred many times. This sequence joins TRBV7-9 and TRBJ2-7, with D possibly TRBD2 on 6 matching bases. Trimming shortened V by 3 bases and J by 1 base, and 10 bases separated the two germline ends. The CDR3 runs to 14 residues. The germline CDR1 and CDR2 sequences are SEHNR and FQNEAQ (reference sequence). This CDR3 reads CASSFGGTSYEQYF. CDR3 sequence (DNA): TGTGCCAGCAGCTTCGGCGGGACGTCCTACGAGCAGTACTTC.

This clonotype was counted many times. This chain links TRBV7-9 with TRBJ1-1; 7 nucleotides match TRBD1. CDR1 and CDR2 (germline): SEHNR, FQNEAQ (reference sequence). V was clipped by 1 base and J by 5 bases; unmatched bases: 13. The CDR3 has 17 amino acids. CDR3 residues: CASSLVPGGSRRTEAFF. DNA for the CDR3: TGTGCCAGCAGCTTAGTGCCAGGGGGATCGAGAAGGACTGAAGCTTTCTTT.

This clonotype was recorded at least ten times. V and J are TRBV29-1 and TRBJ1-1; D unresolved. Per the germline V gene, CDR1 is SQVTM and CDR2 is ANQGSEA. The germline V and J ends were trimmed by 0 bases and 2 bases, with 13 bases remaining between them. The CDR3 is 15 amino acids. The CDR3 DNA sequence: TGCAGCGTTGAAGATGTTTTCGGACGAAACACTGAAGCTTTCTTT. Its protein product is CSVEDVFGRNTEAFF.

This clonotype was picked up a small number of times. The rearrangement uses TRBV20-1 and TRBJ2-7, with TRBD1 matching 10 bases. V shed 0 bases, J shed 3 bases, and the junction held 14 bases outside the gene matches. The CDR3 runs 18 residues. Germline lookup yields CDR1 DFQATT and CDR2 SNEGSKA (reference sequence). The CDR3 region is CSARDKTGGASDIYEQYF. The CDR3 DNA reads as TGCAGTGCTAGAGATAAGACAGGGGGCGCAAGCGATATCTACGAGCAGTACTTC.

The chain links TRBV19 to TRBJ1-1, with D maybe TRBD1 (6 bases). There are 15 residues in the CDR3. With 5 bases removed from V and 6 bases from J, the gap between germline ends came to 19 bases. The V gene's germline CDR1 is LNHDA and CDR2 SQIVND (reference sequence). CDR3 amino acids: CASSPGRGDGPEAFF. The CDR3 DNA follows: TGTGCCAGTAGTCCGGGGAGGGGGGACGGGCCTGAAGCTTTCTTT.

The genes are TRBV10-3 and TRBJ2-2; D gene uncertain. V lost 10 bases, J lost 5 bases, and 17 bases lay in between. This CDR3 contains 14 residues. Germline V gene data show CDR1 as ENHRY and CDR2 as SYGVKD. The CDR3: CASISYSRTGELFF. For the CDR3, the DNA is TGTGCCAGCATTTCTTACTCGAGGACCGGGGAGCTGTTTTTT.

This clonotype came up many times. The chain uses TRBV10-3 and TRBJ2-2; D not certain. CDR3 size: 12 residues. V was shortened by 6 bases and J by 3 bases, with 5 bases between the two germline ends. Germline lookup yields CDR1 ENHRY and CDR2 SYGVKD. The DNA of the CDR3 is TGTGCCATCAGGACGCACACCGGGGAGCTGTTTTTT. As protein: CAIRTHTGELFF.

J is TRBJ2-7 and V is TRBV30; D unclear. Trimming took off 4 bases at V and 3 bases at J, with 16 bases between the two ends. CDR1 and CDR2 (germline): GTSNPN, SVGIG (reference sequence). This CDR3 contains 14 residues. CDR3 DNA: TGTGCCTGGAAGGTAGGGAACCAACTCTACGAGCAGTACTTC. Translated: CAWKVGNQLYEQYF.

The chain employs TRBV20-1 and TRBJ1-1, with D perhaps TRBD1 (6 bases). This CDR3 comprises 16 residues. Germline V gene data show CDR1 as DFQATT and CDR2 as SNEGSKA (reference sequence). Trimming cost V 3 bases and J 0 bases, with 17 bases left between them. Written as DNA, the CDR3 is TGCAGTGCTAGGGGCCTCTTCGGGGACATGAACACTGAAGCTTTCTTT. It encodes CSARGLFGDMNTEAFF.

Many counts were recorded for this clonotype. The chain links TRBV20-1 to TRBJ1-2; D gene uncertain. Germline-derived CDR1 and CDR2 are DFQATT and SNEGSKA (reference sequence). Trimming took 3 bases from V and 0 from J, leaving 11 bases between them. The CDR3 is 14 amino acids. The DNA of the CDR3 is TGCAGTGCTAGCCCGGTGTCGACTAACTATGGCTACACCTTC. It yields the protein CSASPVSTNYGYTF.

This clonotype was observed a handful of times. This sequence joins TRBV12-3 or TRBV12-4 and TRBJ1-1, with D unclear. Trimming cost V 7 bases and J 0 bases, with 12 bases left between them. CDR3 length: 14 residues. CDR3 residues: CASTPFSMNTEAFF. CDR3 nucleotides: TGTGCCAGCACCCCCTTTTCAATGAACACTGAAGCTTTCTTT.

The chain recombines TRBV20-1 with TRBJ2-5; no firm D call. CDR1 and CDR2 from the germline V gene are DFQATT and SNEGSKA (reference sequence). The CDR3 has 10 amino acids. The V gene lost 3 bases and the J gene lost 7 bases, with 6 bases spanning the gap. The CDR3 coding sequence is TGCAGTGCTAGGGCCGGGACCCAGTACTTC. It yields the protein CSARAGTQYF.